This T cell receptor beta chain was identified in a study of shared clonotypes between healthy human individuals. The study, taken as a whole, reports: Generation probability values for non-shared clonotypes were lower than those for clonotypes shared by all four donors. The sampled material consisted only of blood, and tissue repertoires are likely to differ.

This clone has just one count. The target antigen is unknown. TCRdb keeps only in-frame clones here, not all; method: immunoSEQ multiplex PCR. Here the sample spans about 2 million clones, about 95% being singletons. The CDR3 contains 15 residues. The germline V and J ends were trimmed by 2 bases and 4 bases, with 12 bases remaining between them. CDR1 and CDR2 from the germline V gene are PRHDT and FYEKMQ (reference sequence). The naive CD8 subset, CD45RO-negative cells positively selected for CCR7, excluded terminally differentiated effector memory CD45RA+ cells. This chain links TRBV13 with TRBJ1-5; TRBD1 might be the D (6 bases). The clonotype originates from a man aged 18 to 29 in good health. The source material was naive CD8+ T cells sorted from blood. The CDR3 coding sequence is TGTGCCAGCAGCTTATCGGGGGGCCGTAATCAGCCCCAGCATTTT. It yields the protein CASSLSGGRNQPQHF.